This passage covers 19 T cell receptor beta chains from one sample sequenced in a study of blood T cell repertoires in COVID-19. Generated by immunoSEQ multiplex PCR, the TCRdb table keeps only in-frame clones and is missing some. This sample has 90,000 to 150,000 clones, with roughly 80% found just once. The sequenced sample was peripheral blood. All receptors derive from a human donor in a cohort sampled during active COVID-19.

The CDR3 protein is CASSRSGYEQYF. DNA of the CDR3: TGTGCCAGCAGCAGGTCCGGCTACGAGCAGTACTTC. This sequence joins TRBV12-3 or TRBV12-4 and TRBJ2-7, with D hard to call. Trimming removed 6 bases at V and 3 bases at J, with 9 bases between. This CDR3 spans 12 amino acids.

The chain carries TRBV12-3 or TRBV12-4 and TRBJ2-7, with a weak D call TRBD2 (5 bases). CDR3 length: 13 amino acids. V lost 9 bases and J lost 3, with 15 bases in between. In DNA, the CDR3 is TGTGCCAGTCAGGACGGGAATTTCTACGAGCAGTACTTC. Translating it yields CASQDGNFYEQYF.

The genes are TRBV11-2 and TRBJ2-7; 11 nucleotides line up with TRBD2. CDR3 length equals 14 residues. Germline CDR1 is SGHAT and CDR2 is FQNNGV. J gave up 6 bases and V 5 bases, and 6 bases lay outside the gene matches. The CDR3 sequence: CASSPPGTSGEQYF. CDR3 sequence (DNA): TGTGCCAGCAGCCCCCCCGGGACTAGCGGCGAGCAGTACTTC.

This chain joins TRBV2 and TRBJ2-4; TRBD2 is a possible D gene (6 bases). Per germline, CDR1 SNHLY and CDR2 FYNNEI. The CDR3 is 14 amino acids. V lost 9 bases and J lost 0, with 12 bases in between. The CDR3 reads CASLGSLAKNIQYF. The DNA of the CDR3 is TGTGCCAGTCTCGGGAGTCTAGCCAAAAACATTCAGTACTTC. Full variable domain (missing parts from reference TRBV2 and TRBJ2-4): EPEVTQTPSHQVTQMGQEVILRCVPISNHLYFYWYRQILGQKVEFLVSFYNNEISEKSEIFDDQFSVERPDGSNFTLKIRSTKLEDSAMYFCASLGSLAKNIQYFGAGTRLSVL.

The sample holds a few counts of this clone. The same CDR3 is also encoded by other DNA sequences in this sample. The V call is TRBV4-2, the J call TRBJ2-7; a possible D gene is TRBD1 (6 bases). The CDR3 totals 14 residues. Germline V gives CDR1 LGHNA, CDR2 YNFKEQ. V shed 0 bases and J shed 4 bases, with 10 bases lying between them. For the CDR3, the DNA is TGTGCCAGCAGCCAAGAAGACAGGCGGTACGAGCAGTACTTC. Amino acid sequence: CASSQEDRRYEQYF.

The V call is TRBV29-1, the J call TRBJ1-2; TRBD1 aligns across 8 bases. Germline trimming cut 5 bases from V and 5 bases from J; bases unmatched to any gene: 4. The germline gives CDR1 SQVTM, CDR2 ANQGSEA. This CDR3 comprises 12 residues. As DNA, the CDR3 is TGCAGCGTTTTCAGGGGGCGGTATGGCTACACCTTC. Protein product: CSVFRGRYGYTF. Together with reference TRBV29-1 and TRBJ1-2, the CDR3 gives the full variable domain: SAVISQKPSRDICQRGTSLTIQCQVDSQVTMMFWYRQQPGQSLTLIATANQGSEATYESGFVIDKFPISRPNLTFSTLTVSNMSPEDSSIYLCSVFRGRYGYTFGSGTRLTVV.

V gene TRBV12-3 or TRBV12-4 combines with J gene TRBJ1-2; unclear D gene. V was shortened by 3 bases and J by 4 bases, with 9 bases between the two germline ends. This CDR3 has 13 residues. The CDR3 reads CASSLASSYGYTF. The DNA of the CDR3 is TGTGCCAGCAGTTTGGCTAGTTCCTATGGCTACACCTTC.

V is TRBV7-9 and J is TRBJ2-5; TRBD2 matches at 8 bases. Trimming removed 1 base from V and 1 base from J; junction bases left unmatched: 5. The germline CDR1 and CDR2 sequences are SEHNR and FQNEAQ (reference sequence). The CDR3 sequence is 16 residues long. The CDR3 sequence is CASSLVAGGLQETQYF. DNA for the CDR3: TGTGCCAGCAGCTTAGTGGCGGGGGGTCTCCAAGAGACCCAGTACTTC.

The chain links TRBV9 to TRBJ1-2; no clear D gene. This CDR3 has 14 residues. The germline CDR1 and CDR2 sequences are SGDLS and YYNGEE. Deletions cut 0 bases from V and 3 bases from J, with 9 bases between. The CDR3 here is CASSVELADYGYTF. For the CDR3, the DNA is TGTGCCAGCAGCGTAGAGCTTGCCGACTATGGCTACACCTTC.

The rearrangement uses TRBV6-4 and TRBJ2-3; 10 bases match TRBD2. The V gene's germline CDR1 is MRHNA and CDR2 SNTAGT. The CDR3 contains 15 residues. Trimming cost V 2 bases and J 4 bases; bases outside gene matches: 3. The CDR3 loop reads CASSDLAGESDTQYF. As DNA, the CDR3 is TGTGCCAGCAGTGACCTAGCGGGGGAGTCAGATACGCAGTATTTT.

This CDR3 is CASSIRSSEEQYF. CDR3 DNA sequence: TGTGCCAGTAGTATACGGAGTTCCGAAGAGCAGTACTTC. The genes are TRBV19 and TRBJ2-7; D uncertain. This CDR3 spans 13 amino acids. The V end was cut by 2 bases, the J end by 7 bases, with 12 bases between. CDR1 and CDR2 from the germline V gene are LNHDA and SQIVND (reference sequence).

This clone showed up just once. This rearrangement joins TRBV28 to TRBJ2-1, with 14 bases matching TRBD2. Trimming took 9 bases from V and 8 from J; bases not matched to a gene: 12. The V gene's germline CDR1 is MDHEN and CDR2 SYDVKM. The CDR3 runs to 16 residues. CDR3 in amino acids: CASSRRPGLAGDEQFF. The CDR3 DNA sequence: TGTGCCAGTAGCCGAAGACCGGGACTAGCGGGAGATGAGCAGTTCTTC.

This chain uses TRBV2 with TRBJ1-2; 8 bases line up with TRBD1. The V segment lost 4 bases and the J segment 7 bases; nucleotides outside the gene matches: 8. CDR1 SNHLY and CDR2 FYNNEI come from the germline V gene. The CDR3 has 14 residues. The CDR3 nucleotides read TGTGCCAGCAGTGGGACAGGGTTTAATTTTGGCTACACCTTC. Its translation: CASSGTGFNFGYTF.

The chain joins TRBV11-2 to TRBJ1-1; weak D call: TRBD1 (6 bases). The germline gives CDR1 SGHAT, CDR2 FQNNGV. This CDR3 region has 17 residues. The V and J ends lost 0 bases and 0 bases respectively, with 14 bases between them. The CDR3 region has the DNA TGTGCCAGCAGCTTAGATCGGATAGGGGGTGTGAACACTGAAGCTTTCTTT. It translates to CASSLDRIGGVNTEAFF. Full variable domain (outside the CDR3, taken from reference TRBV11-2 and TRBJ1-1): EAGVAQSPRYKIIEKRQSVAFWCNPISGHATLYWYQQILGQGPKLLIQFQNNGVVDDSQLPKDRFSAERLKGVDSTLKIQPAKLEDSAVYLCASSLDRIGGVNTEAFFGQGTRLTVV.

The rearrangement uses TRBV11-3 and TRBJ2-3, with 9 bases matching TRBD2. V shed 9 bases, J shed 4 bases, and the junction held 8 bases outside the gene matches. Germline CDR1 SGHNT, CDR2 YENEEA. CDR3 length equals 14 residues. This CDR3 is CASNSGSFADTQYF. The CDR3 DNA reads as TGTGCCAGTAATAGCGGGAGTTTCGCAGATACGCAGTATTTT.

The sample holds one count of this clone. The CDR3 sequence is CAAGVAGALEQYF. The CDR3 nucleotides read TGTGCAGCCGGGGTAGCGGGAGCCCTCGAGCAGTACTTC. The chain recombines TRBV27 with TRBJ2-7; 9 bases align to TRBD2. The CDR3 runs 13 residues. The germline V gene encodes CDR1 MNHEY and CDR2 SMNVEV (reference sequence).

CDR3 residues: CASSHQAFNSALHF. Written as DNA, the CDR3 is TGTGCCAGCAGCCATCAGGCGTTTAATTCGGCCCTCCACTTT. This sequence joins TRBV28 and TRBJ1-6; D is uncertain. V was clipped by 6 bases and J by 14 bases, with 20 bases between them. CDR3 size: 14 residues. From germline, CDR1 is MDHEN and CDR2 SYDVKM.

In this sample, this clone turned up once. The chain joins TRBV30 to TRBJ1-2; tentative D call: TRBD1 (5 bases). The CDR3 loop spans 11 amino acids. Looked up from germline, CDR1 is GTSNPN and CDR2 is SVGIG (reference sequence). V shed 4 bases and J shed 2 bases, with 5 bases lying between them. CDR3 protein: CAWTGNYGYTF. CDR3 nucleotides: TGTGCCTGGACAGGGAACTATGGCTACACCTTC.

The V call is TRBV27, the J call TRBJ1-5; tentative D call: TRBD1 (6 bases). Germline CDR1 is MNHEY and CDR2 is SMNVEV (reference sequence). Trimming shortened V by 2 bases and J by 4 bases, and 15 bases separated the two germline ends. The CDR3 loop spans 16 amino acids. DNA for the CDR3: TGTGCCAGCAGTTTAACTACCCCAGGGACAAATCAGCCCCAGCATTTT. The encoded protein is CASSLTTPGTNQPQHF.